This TCR beta chain was identified during a study of post-analysis software for immune sequencing data. Study at large: Patients had relapsing-remitting, secondary progressive or progressive-relapsing multiple sclerosis; some lacked subtype.

The authors incorporated unique molecular identifiers into the TCR beta cDNA libraries. TCRdb recomputed calls from the PCR reads with MiXCR, one row per CDR3 protein. The sample lists about 810,000 distinct CDR3 sequences, about 50% seen once, with approximately 4.2% in the top ten. Points from the study as a whole: Controls significantly exceeded multiple sclerosis patients in normalized Chao1 diversity. Elevated frequency relative to controls characterized several TRBV segments in patients, TRBV5-6, TRBV5-1 and TRBV20-1 among them.

This clonotype was counted a single time. Its antigen is unidentified. The CDR3 extends over 14 amino acids. Germline V gene data show CDR1 as SGHRS and CDR2 as YFSETQ. This rearrangement joins TRBV5-1 to TRBJ2-1, with TRBD1 matching 7 bases. With the DNA end fitting TRBJ2-7 better, the J assignment may be wrong. The sequencing sample was made of blood. This TCR was recovered from a girl between 5 and 17 years old with multiple sclerosis. CDR3 protein: CASSRDSSYNEQYF. Here the CDR3 DNA reads TGCGCCAGCAGCCGGGACAGCTCCTACAATGAGCAGTACTTC.